Described below is a single TCR beta chain sequence and its context. What this receptor recognizes is not known. No base quality values were provided; no much bigger clone lies one nucleotide off. The CDR3 regions of human TCRbeta chains were subjected to immunosequencing. The authors' pipeline ran thus. Repertoire TCRs were matched against a reference library of SARS-CoV-2-specific TCRs generated with the MIRA antigen-specificity platform. Breadth was defined as the fraction of unique TCRs that were SARS-CoV-2-associated, and depth was defined as the fraction of total T cells that were SARS-CoV-2-associated. Each spike-specific TCR was assigned to its reactive spike region and to a CD4 or CD8 class using the MIRA data. Log10-transformed breadth and depth values were compared by one-way ANOVA with Sidak's multiple comparisons tests. The table comes from immuneACCESS by way of TCRdb, which keeps in-frame sequences with V and J called. Part of the clones is missing from these tables; in studies checked, under half for an unresolved V gene and the rest for unknown reasons. D and trimming come from the DNA, and the V and J calls and clone size come from that table. The sample records about 75,000 clones, 88% of which are singletons. The ten largest account for over 8% of the sample.

This sample was taken from a study of T cell responses to AZD1222 COVID-19 vaccine (TCRdb year 2021). Some background on the complete study: A total of roughly 240 trial participants underwent TCR sequencing, of whom 200 to 220 received two doses of AZD1222 and about 25 received two doses of the MenACWY control vaccine. Trial participants were enrolled by age into 18-55, 56-69 and 70-plus year subgroups, with roughly 160, 29 and 62 TCR-sequenced participants respectively. What the study reported, not specific to this receptor: Because no samples from the day 14 peak response were available, repertoires could be characterized only after the peak T cell response. The vaccine-associated CD4 TCRs covered the entire spike protein, and the dominant responses fell in regions 160-218 and 743-854. Participants were mostly white British and included more females than males, and it was suggested by the authors that clonal diversity may have been underestimated. Nearly half of unique spike-specific TCRs reportedly recognized epitopes outside regions mutated in the B.1.351 and B.1.1.7 variants. Conclusions about previously exposed vaccinees are limited because only a handful of AZD1222 recipients were SARS-CoV-2 seropositive at baseline. The 56-69-year group was small, and its depth increase did not reach significance, likely because of low power. After two AZD1222 doses, spike-specific TCR breadth and depth were significantly higher than at day 0 and than in MenACWY recipients.

The sample's time point, from its label and the paper: about 28 days (+/-7) after the second vaccine dose. The treatment or condition label corresponds to: meningococcal conjugate vaccine given as trial control. Vaccinee samples were obtained from the UK trials COV001 and COV002, which included a single-blind randomized controlled phase 2/3 trial of AZD1222 (ChAdOx1 nCoV-19) in healthy adults. For TCRbeta chain sequencing, PBMC samples were collected from trial participants at day 0 and at day 28 after the second dose. From the germline V gene, CDR1 is MGHRA and CDR2 is YSYEKL. The CDR3, from cysteine to phenylalanine, totals 17 residues. CDR3 DNA only is kept here, 51 bases in frame from base 1. The V and J ends are trimmed by 0 bases and 0 bases, leaving 12 bases between them.

This chain is built from TRBV4-1 and TRBJ1-3; matching of 6 bases hints at TRBD1 as the D gene. This TCR was recovered from an adult who received the MenACWY meningococcal vaccine as a control. Sequences were derived from peripheral blood, sampled 28 days after the second dose of the MenACWY control vaccine. The sequenced DNA is TGCGCCAGCAGCCAAGAACCGACAGGAACCTCTGGAAACACCATATATTTT. Translated, this is CASSQEPTGTSGNTIYF.